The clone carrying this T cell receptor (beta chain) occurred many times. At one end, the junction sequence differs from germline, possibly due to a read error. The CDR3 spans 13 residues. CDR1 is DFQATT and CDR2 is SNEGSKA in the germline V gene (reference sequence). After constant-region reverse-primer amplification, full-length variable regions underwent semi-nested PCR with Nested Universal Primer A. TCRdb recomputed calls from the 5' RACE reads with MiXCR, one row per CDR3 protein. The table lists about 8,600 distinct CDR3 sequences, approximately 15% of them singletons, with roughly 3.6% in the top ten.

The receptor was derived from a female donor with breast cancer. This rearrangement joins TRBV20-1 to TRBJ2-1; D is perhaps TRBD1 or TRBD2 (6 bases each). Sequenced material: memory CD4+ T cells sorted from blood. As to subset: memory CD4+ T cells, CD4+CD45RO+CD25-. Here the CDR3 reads CSTSRSGEGGQFF. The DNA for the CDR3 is TGCAGTACTAGCCGTAGCGGAGAGGGGGGGCAGTTCTTC.